Presented here are 5 T cell receptor beta chains from one specimen sequenced in a study of cytomegalovirus exposure and HLA in healthy donors. With 60 Vbeta and 13 Jbeta primers, the PCR was carried out. The protocol was immunoSEQ multiplex PCR, while the TCRdb copy is restricted to in-frame clones and leaves out a portion. The data contain 90,000 or so clones, roughly four fifths of them seen just once; the ten biggest clones take up around 3.2%. Material for sequencing was PBMCs. The source of these receptors is a man between 25 and 39 years old in good health and CMV-seropositive.

The J gene is TRBJ2-5, the V gene TRBV7-6; 11 bases align to TRBD2. The J call may not be correct, given that the DNA end is closer to TRBJ2-7. The CDR3 is made up of 18 amino acids. Germline lookup yields CDR1 SGHVS and CDR2 FNYEAQ. The CDR3: CASSLGTSGIETNYEQYF. CDR3 bases: TGTGCCAGCAGCTTGGGGACTAGCGGCATTGAAACCAACTACGAGCAGTACTTC.

The CDR3 coding sequence is TGTGCCAGTAGTTTTCTCCCGGGACAGGGAGGTTACGAGCAGTACTTC. Translating gives CASSFLPGQGGYEQYF. The rearrangement uses TRBV19 and TRBJ2-7; 9 bases match TRBD1. CDR1 and CDR2 (germline): LNHDA, SQIVND (reference sequence). The trim removed 5 bases at V and 4 bases at J, leaving 12 bases unmatched. CDR3 length: 16 residues. Drawing the rest from reference TRBV19 and TRBJ2-7, the complete variable domain is DGGITQSPKYLFRKEGQNVTLSCEQNLNHDAMYWYRQDPGQGLRLIYYSQIVNDFQKGDIAEGYSVSREKKESFPLTVTSAQKNPTAFYLCASSFLPGQGGYEQYFGPGTRLTVT.

CDR3 sequence reads: CASSPTSGSSYNEQFF. The CDR3 region has the DNA TGTGCCAGCAGCCCGACTAGCGGGAGCTCCTACAATGAGCAGTTCTTC. V is TRBV5-4 and J is TRBJ2-1, with 12 bases aligning to TRBD2. This CDR3 contains 16 residues. Germline assignment: CDR1 SGHNT and CDR2 YYREEE (reference sequence). V trimming: 4 bases; J trimming: 0 bases; junction bases outside the gene matches: 2.

The genes are TRBV29-1 and TRBJ2-7, with TRBD2 identical over 14 bases. V gave up 4 bases and J gave up 6 bases; unmatched junction bases: 8. Germline V CDR1 and CDR2: SQVTM, ANQGSEA. The CDR3 runs to 15 residues. The CDR3 bases are TGCAGCGTTGTGGGACTAGCGGGAGCACGTCCCGAGCAGTACTTC. Translated, it gives CSVVGLAGARPEQYF.

The count of this clone is one. The chain couples TRBV7-6 to TRBJ2-5; D is ambiguous. The better agreement between TRBJ2-7 and the DNA end casts doubt on the J call. Germline values: CDR1 SGHVS, CDR2 FNYEAQ. The CDR3 has 13 residues. The chain's CDR3 is CASSSLRSYEQYF. DNA for the CDR3: TGTGCCAGCAGCTCCCTTCGCTCCTACGAGCAGTACTTC.